This record covers a single T cell receptor (beta chain). What it binds is unknown. This entry comes from a study of CD8+ T cells in alopecia areata. Specified treatment: oral pan-JAK inhibitor, 5-10 mg twice daily. The CDR3 totals 14 residues. V gave up 7 bases and J gave up 5 bases, with 17 bases separating them. Germline loops: CDR1 SQVTM, CDR2 ANQGSEA. Study-wide points: Among the top 100, expanded CD8+ clones were significantly decreased by tofacitinib, as was scalp clonality.

Extracted RNA was reverse transcribed, and the resulting cDNA served as sequencing template. Assay used: immunoSEQ multiplex PCR; TCRdb lists only in-frame clones, some missing. This sample has some 130,000 clones, with 50% to 55% found just once. The chain is built from TRBV29-1 and TRBJ1-4, with D unclear. Sequencing used CD4+ T cells sorted from blood, obtained at week 4, from a patient treated with tofacitinib. This receptor was taken from a human donor with alopecia areata. CDR3 nucleotides: TGCAGCGCTGCCCTGACACTAGAGAATGAAAAACTGTTTTTT. Protein product: CSAALTLENEKLFF.